These 16 T cell receptor beta chains came from one sample sequenced in a study of memory CD4+ T cells and cytomegalovirus serostatus (dated by TCRdb to 2018 to 2020). To prepare the library, the immunoSEQ multiplex PCR assay was applied. TCRdb holds this immuneACCESS table with in-frame rearrangements only. Some clones are missing; in checked studies, unresolved V genes explain under half, and the rest has no known cause. The sample table contains tens of thousands of clones; only one count was recorded for 76% of them. Approximately 1.9% of the sample is taken by the ten largest. Single viable CD3+CD4+CD8-CD45RO+ cells were sorted as memory CD4+ T cells on a FACSAria II. Sequenced sample: memory CD4+ T cells from blood. These receptors were collected from an adult in good health and CMV-seronegative.

The J gene is TRBJ2-7, the V gene TRBV19; no definite D call. The V gene's germline CDR1 is LNHDA and CDR2 SQIVND (reference sequence). The germline V and J ends were trimmed by 1 base and 0 bases, with 10 bases remaining between them. This CDR3 is built from 15 residues. The DNA of the CDR3 is TGTGCCAGTAGTATAGGCCGACGGAACTCCTACGAGCAGTACTTC. Its translation: CASSIGRRNSYEQYF.

The chain uses TRBV20-1 and TRBJ2-5, with unresolved D. Looked up from germline, CDR1 is DFQATT and CDR2 is SNEGSKA (reference sequence). The V gene lost 3 bases and the J gene lost 5 bases, with 4 bases spanning the gap. The CDR3 runs to 10 residues. This CDR3 is CSASKETQYF. In DNA, the CDR3 is TGCAGTGCTAGTAAGGAGACCCAGTACTTC.

The CDR3 bases are TGTGCCAGCAGCGCGACCGGGACTAGCTCCTACAATGAGCAGTTCTTC. It codes for CASSATGTSSYNEQFF. The chain uses TRBV9 and TRBJ2-1; the match to TRBD2 covers 8 bases. In germline, CDR1 is SGDLS, CDR2 YYNGEE. This CDR3 contains 16 residues. Losses at the gene ends were 3 bases for V and 0 bases for J; bases not matched to a gene: 5.

In this sample, this clone turned up a few times. The chain couples TRBV30 to TRBJ1-1; 7 nucleotides match TRBD1. CDR3 size: 14 residues. Germline CDR1 and CDR2: GTSNPN and SVGIG (reference sequence). V was pared by 3 bases and J by 4 bases, with 8 bases of the junction left unmatched. Here the CDR3 DNA reads TGTGCCTGGAGCAAGGACAGGTTAGCCACTGAAGCTTTCTTT. It is translated as CAWSKDRLATEAFF.

V and J are TRBV18 and TRBJ2-7; D might be TRBD1 (5 bases). V dropped 1 base and J dropped 0 bases, with 10 bases sitting between them. Germline-derived CDR1 and CDR2 are KGHSH and LQKENI. The CDR3 totals 15 residues. DNA for the CDR3: TGTGCCAGCTCACCACAACAGGCCAGCTCCTACGAGCAGTACTTC. It specifies CASSPQQASSYEQYF.

This clone was observed a single time. V usage is TRBV16 and J usage is TRBJ1-1; D is unresolved. Trimming shortened V by 2 bases and J by 8 bases, and 18 bases separated the two germline ends. The CDR3 has 15 residues. Germline CDR1 reads KGHSY; CDR2 reads FQNENV. CDR3 region: CASSQVAQVGKEAFF. The CDR3 bases are TGTGCCAGCAGCCAAGTAGCCCAGGTGGGGAAGGAAGCTTTCTTT.

This clone was counted a few times. V gene TRBV6-5 combines with J gene TRBJ1-3; 9 bases line up with TRBD1. Germline CDR1 and CDR2: MNHEY and SVGAGI. This CDR3 comprises 15 residues. V gave up 5 bases and J gave up 2 bases; unmatched junction bases: 4. CDR3 bases: TGTGCCAGCAGTCACGACAGGGGGACTGGAAACACCATATATTTT. It yields the protein CASSHDRGTGNTIYF.

The chain combines TRBV2 with TRBJ2-5, with 9 bases matching TRBD1. This CDR3 is built from 18 residues. Losses at the gene ends were 8 bases for V and 5 bases for J; bases not matched to a gene: 21. Germline V gene sequence: CDR1 SNHLY, CDR2 FYNNEI. In DNA, the CDR3 is TGTGCCAGCGGGTGGACAGGGGTGAGTAGGAACTTTACGGAGACCCAGTACTTC. Translation gives CASGWTGVSRNFTETQYF.

This rearrangement joins TRBV2 to TRBJ1-5; 10 positions agree with TRBD1. With V trimmed by 5 bases and J by 4 bases, 2 bases remained unmatched. The length of the CDR3 is 14 residues. CDR1 and CDR2 from the germline V gene are SNHLY and FYNNEI. The CDR3 here is CASSRQGANQPQHF. Here the CDR3 DNA reads TGTGCCAGCAGTAGACAGGGGGCAAATCAGCCCCAGCATTTT. The variable domain in full, completed from reference TRBV2 and TRBJ1-5, reads EPEVTQTPSHQVTQMGQEVILRCVPISNHLYFYWYRQILGQKVEFLVSFYNNEISEKSEIFDDQFSVERPDGSNFTLKIRSTKLEDSAMYFCASSRQGANQPQHFGDGTRLSIL.

The rearrangement links TRBV5-1 to TRBJ1-1; D is ambiguous. The CDR3 spans 14 residues. Germline CDR1 reads SGHRS; CDR2 reads YFSETQ. Trimming shortened V by 2 bases and J by 1 base, and 9 bases separated the two germline ends. The CDR3 nucleotides are TGCGCCAGCAGCTTCGACGGGGAGAACACTGAAGCTTTCTTT. This codes for CASSFDGENTEAFF.

The rearrangement uses TRBV2 and TRBJ1-2; TRBD1 agrees at 8 bases. The CDR3 covers 16 residues. V was clipped by 4 bases and J by 3 bases; unmatched bases: 10. In germline, CDR1 is SNHLY, CDR2 FYNNEI. The CDR3 nucleotides are TGTGCCAGCAGTGCTCGGACAGGGCCAATGGACTATGGCTACACCTTC. Translated: CASSARTGPMDYGYTF.

The chain joins TRBV12-5 to TRBJ2-3; no firm D call. Germline V gene data show CDR1 as LGHNT and CDR2 as FRNRAP. CDR3 length: 16 amino acids. The V end was cut by 3 bases, the J end by 2 bases, with 15 bases between. CDR3 region: CASGFERLRSTDTQYF. The CDR3 DNA reads as TGTGCTAGTGGTTTTGAGCGTTTGCGGTCCACAGATACGCAGTATTTT.

CDR3 coding DNA: TGTGCCAGCAGTTACTCAGGGACCAATACAAACAATGAGCAGTTCTTC. Its translation: CASSYSGTNTNNEQFF. The chain carries TRBV6-5 and TRBJ2-1; D may be TRBD1 or TRBD2 (5 bases each). Germline CDR1 and CDR2: MNHEY and SVGAGI. Trimming left V 0 bases short and J 5 bases short, with 14 bases between. The CDR3 contains 16 residues.

The chain combines TRBV6-1 with TRBJ2-1, with TRBD2 matching over 7 bases. Germline CDR1 is MNHNS and CDR2 is SASEGT. The CDR3 contains 15 residues. V dropped 4 bases and J dropped 0; count of bases not matched to a gene: 3. The CDR3 DNA reads as TGTGCCAGCAGTGTCCGGACTAGCTCCTACAATGAGCAGTTCTTC. Translation gives CASSVRTSSYNEQFF.

The rearrangement uses TRBV6-5 and TRBJ1-4, with TRBD1 as a possible D gene (6 bases). The germline V and J ends were trimmed by 8 bases and 0 bases, with 10 bases remaining between them. In germline, CDR1 is MNHEY, CDR2 SVGAGI. The length of the CDR3 is 14 residues. The CDR3 is CASGQPATNEKLFF. The CDR3 bases are TGTGCCAGCGGACAGCCTGCAACTAATGAAAAACTGTTTTTT.

This clone was seen only a few times. The chain recombines TRBV7-2 with TRBJ1-5, with D possibly matching TRBD1 (5 bases). There are 15 residues in the CDR3. Germline CDR1 and CDR2: SGHTA and FQGNSA. V was trimmed by 3 bases and J by 7 bases, leaving 16 bases between them. In nucleotides, the CDR3 is TGTGCCAGCAGCTTTACTACCGGGACGCACCAGCCCCAGCATTTT. Translating it yields CASSFTTGTHQPQHF.